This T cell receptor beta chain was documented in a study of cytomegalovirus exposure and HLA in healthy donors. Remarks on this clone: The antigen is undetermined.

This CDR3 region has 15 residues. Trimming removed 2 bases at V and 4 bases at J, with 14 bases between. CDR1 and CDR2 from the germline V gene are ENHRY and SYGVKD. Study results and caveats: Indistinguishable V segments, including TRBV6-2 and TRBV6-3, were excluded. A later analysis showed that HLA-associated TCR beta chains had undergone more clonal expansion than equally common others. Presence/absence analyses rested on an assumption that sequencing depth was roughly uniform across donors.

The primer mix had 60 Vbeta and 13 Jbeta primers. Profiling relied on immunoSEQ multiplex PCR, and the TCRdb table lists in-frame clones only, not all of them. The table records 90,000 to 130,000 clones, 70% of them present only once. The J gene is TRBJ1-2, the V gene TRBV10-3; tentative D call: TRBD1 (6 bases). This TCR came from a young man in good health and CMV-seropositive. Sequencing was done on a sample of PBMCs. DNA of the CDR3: TGTGCCATCAGTGAGCGGACAGAGTTATTCTATGGCTACACCTTC. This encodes CAISERTELFYGYTF.